These 9 T cell receptor beta chains were sequenced from one sample in a study of glioma-infiltrating T cells. Amplification of TCR alpha and beta CDR3 regions from RNA used iRepertoire nested multiplex PCR. A single record per CDR3 protein comes from TCRdb applying MiXCR to the multiplex PCR reads. The profile covers about 140,000 distinct CDR3 sequences, with 35% to 50% appearing a single time and roughly 20% taken by the ten largest. Sequencing used glioma tissue, nonneoplastic brain tissue, or PBMCs (not recorded which). Receptors originate from a human donor with low-grade glioma or glioblastoma, undergoing nonglioma brain surgery, or in good health (not recorded which).

The J gene is TRBJ2-5, the V gene TRBV25-1; weak D call: TRBD1 (6 bases). Per the germline V gene, CDR1 is MGHDK and CDR2 is SYGVNS. Trimming took off 4 bases at V and 7 bases at J, with 28 bases between the two ends. The CDR3 sequence is 18 residues long. This CDR3 reads CASSVYLLGQGARGTQYF. The CDR3 DNA is TGTGCCAGCAGTGTATATCTACTGGGACAAGGGGCACGAGGGACCCAGTACTTC.

The chain combines TRBV28 with TRBJ2-1; tentative D call: TRBD1 (6 bases). Germline CDR1 is MDHEN and CDR2 is SYDVKM. V was trimmed by 7 bases and J by 4 bases, leaving 17 bases between them. The CDR3 contains 15 residues. The CDR3 DNA sequence: TGTGCCAGCACCGAATCGGGACAAGAGTACAATGAGCAGTTCTTC. Its translation is CASTESGQEYNEQFF.

Note on this clonotype: Given a much more abundant clone one base away, this may be a read error. This chain connects TRBV6-2 or TRBV6-3 to TRBJ1-1; 7 nucleotides align to TRBD1. CDR3 length: 13 amino acids. Per germline, CDR1 MNHEY and CDR2 SVGEGT. CDR3 protein: CASIKTGRTEASF. The CDR3 DNA sequence: TGTGCCAGCATTAAGACAGGGAGGACTGAAGCTTCCTTT.

The chain links TRBV20-1 to TRBJ2-3; 9 bases align to TRBD2. Per germline, CDR1 DFQATT and CDR2 SNEGSKA (reference sequence). V shed 5 bases, J shed 6 bases, and the junction held 9 bases outside the gene matches. The CDR3 contains 14 residues. CDR3 residues: CSAPLAGSRDTQYF. The CDR3 DNA reads as TGCAGTGCTCCCCTAGCGGGGTCGCGGGATACGCAGTATTTT.

This clonotype has a handful of counts. This chain joins TRBV20-1 and TRBJ2-7, with 12 bases fitting TRBD2. Germline V gene data show CDR1 as DFQATT and CDR2 as SNEGSKA (reference sequence). V lost 3 bases to trimming and J lost 7 bases; unmatched junction nucleotides: 7. The CDR3 is 14 residues long. The CDR3 loop reads CSASLAGGPGEQYF. The CDR3 DNA reads TGCAGTGCTAGTCTAGCGGGAGGGCCTGGAGAGCAGTACTTC.

There are a few counts of this clonotype. In DNA, the CDR3 is TGTGCCAGCAGCCAGTATTTTTCTCAGGAGCAGCCCCAGCATTTT. Amino acids: CASSQYFSQEQPQHF. The V and J genes are TRBV4-2 and TRBJ1-5; no firm D call. V was clipped by 3 bases and J by 7 bases, with 16 bases between them. Per germline, CDR1 LGHNA and CDR2 YNFKEQ. The CDR3 has 15 amino acids.

The gene calls are TRBV18 and TRBJ2-5; 12 bases are a match to TRBD2. CDR1 is KGHSH and CDR2 is LQKENI in the germline V gene. V lost 0 bases and J lost 2; bases outside the gene matches: 7. This CDR3 has 18 residues. The CDR3 protein is CASSPPPLAGGRQETQYF. CDR3 nucleotide sequence: TGTGCCAGCTCACCACCGCCACTAGCGGGGGGTAGGCAAGAGACCCAGTACTTC.

This clonotype turned up a few times. The CDR3 coding sequence is TGTGCCAGCAGTCCCATAGCGGGAGTTGTGGATACGCAGTATTTT. Its protein product is CASSPIAGVVDTQYF. The V gene is TRBV12-3 or TRBV12-4, the J gene TRBJ2-3; 9 bases fit TRBD2. Trimming removed 5 bases from V and 6 bases from J; junction bases left unmatched: 9. This CDR3 has 15 amino acids.

J is TRBJ1-2 and V is TRBV20-1; D is possibly TRBD1 (6 bases). Deletions cut 3 bases from V and 6 bases from J, with 14 bases between. The CDR3 sequence is 13 residues long. Germline V gives CDR1 DFQATT, CDR2 SNEGSKA (reference sequence). The CDR3 DNA follows: TGCAGTGCTAGTTCGGGGGGGCGCGATGGCTACACCTTC. This encodes CSASSGGRDGYTF.